The 4 T cell receptor beta chains given below trace back to one sample, sequenced in a study of synovial regulatory T cells in juvenile arthritis. Sequenced by immunoSEQ multiplex PCR; TCRdb stores in-frame clones only, minus some. The table for this sample gives several thousand clones. Input material: Treg cells from blood. Subset reported: remaining (HLA-DR-negative) circulating blood Treg cells. The origin of the receptors is a donor between 2 and 29 years old with juvenile idiopathic arthritis.

This rearrangement joins TRBV4-3 to TRBJ1-1. Germline lookup yields CDR1 LGHNA and CDR2 YSLEER. This CDR3 has 16 residues. No coding sequence is recorded. CDR3 loop: CASRGDKTTWGTEAFF.

This chain links TRBV11-3 with TRBJ2-5. Per germline, CDR1 SGHNT and CDR2 YENEEA. This CDR3 spans 14 amino acids. Nucleotide data are not available. The CDR3 sequence: CASSPNGGVETQYF. Supplemented by reference TRBV11-3 and TRBJ2-5, the full variable domain reads EAGVVQSPRYKIIEKKQPVAFWCNPISGHNTLYWYLQNLGQGPELLIRYENEEAVDDSQLPKDRFSAERLKGVDSTLKIQPAELGDSAVYLCASSPNGGVETQYFGPGTRLLVL.

This clone ranks as medium-sized in terms of frequency. V and J are TRBV4-1 and TRBJ2-1; TCRdb's assignment of TRBD2 cannot be checked, as there is no DNA. CDR3 size: 15 residues. No DNA is listed. Germline assignment: CDR1 MGHRA and CDR2 YSYEKL. CDR3 in amino acids: CASSQLAGAYNEQFF.

The chain employs TRBV7-8 and TRBJ1-3. The CDR3 spans 15 residues. No DNA was logged. The germline V gene encodes CDR1 SGHVS and CDR2 FQNEAQ. CDR3 sequence: CASSRTHSSGNTIYF.